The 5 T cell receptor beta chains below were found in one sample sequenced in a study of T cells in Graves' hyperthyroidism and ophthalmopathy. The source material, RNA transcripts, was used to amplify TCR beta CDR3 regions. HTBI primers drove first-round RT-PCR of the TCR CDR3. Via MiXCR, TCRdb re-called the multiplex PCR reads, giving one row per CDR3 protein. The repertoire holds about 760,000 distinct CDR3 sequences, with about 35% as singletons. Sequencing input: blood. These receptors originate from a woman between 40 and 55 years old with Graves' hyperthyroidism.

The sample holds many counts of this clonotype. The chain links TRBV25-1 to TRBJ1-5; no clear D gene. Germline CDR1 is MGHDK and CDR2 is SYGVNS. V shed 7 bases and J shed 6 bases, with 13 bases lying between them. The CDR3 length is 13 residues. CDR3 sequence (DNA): TGTGCCAGCATCCCCTCCGAGGGTCAGCCCCAGCATTTT. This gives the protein CASIPSEGQPQHF.

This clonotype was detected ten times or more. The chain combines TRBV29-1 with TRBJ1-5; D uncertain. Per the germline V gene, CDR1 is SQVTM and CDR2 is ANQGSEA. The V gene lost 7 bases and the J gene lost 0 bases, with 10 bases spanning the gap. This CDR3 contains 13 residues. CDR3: CSAQPDSNQPQHF. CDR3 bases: TGCAGCGCTCAGCCTGATAGCAATCAGCCCCAGCATTTT.

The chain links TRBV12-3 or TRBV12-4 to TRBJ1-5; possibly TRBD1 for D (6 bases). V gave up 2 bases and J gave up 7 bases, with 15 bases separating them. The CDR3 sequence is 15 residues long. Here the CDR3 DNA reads TGTGCCAGCAGTTTACGGGGGGCAGGTGGACAGCCCCAGCATTTT. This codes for CASSLRGAGGQPQHF.

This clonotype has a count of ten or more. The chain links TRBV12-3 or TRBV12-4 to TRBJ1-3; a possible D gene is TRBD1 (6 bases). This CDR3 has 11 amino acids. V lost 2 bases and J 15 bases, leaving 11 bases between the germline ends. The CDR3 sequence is CASSLIGTQYF. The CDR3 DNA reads TGTGCCAGCAGTTTAATCGGGACACAATATTTT.

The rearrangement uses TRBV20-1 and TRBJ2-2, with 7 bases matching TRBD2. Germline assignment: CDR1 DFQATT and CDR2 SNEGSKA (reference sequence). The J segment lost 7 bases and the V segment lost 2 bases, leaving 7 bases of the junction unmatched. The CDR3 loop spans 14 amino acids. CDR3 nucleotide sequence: TGCAGTGCTAGATCTCCGGAGCGGGACGGGGAGCTGTTTTTT. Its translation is CSARSPERDGELFF.